This TCR beta chain was sequenced during a study of cytomegalovirus exposure and HLA in healthy donors. Overall study context: Findings of an earlier analysis included roughly 110 million unique TCR beta sequences from 200 million or so T cells.

About this clone itself: The antigen remains unidentified.

In the PCR, 60 Vbeta and 13 Jbeta primers were used. Sequenced by immunoSEQ multiplex PCR; TCRdb stores in-frame clones only, minus some. This table holds more than 90,000 clones, 79% found once. Per the germline V gene, CDR1 is SGHTA and CDR2 is FQGNSA. The CDR3 is made up of 16 amino acids. With 5 bases removed from V and 4 bases from J, the gap between germline ends came to 20 bases. Study results and limitations: The study carried out a later analysis of TCR beta sequences. It associated around 17,000 of them with specific HLA alleles at a false discovery rate of 0.05. In an earlier analysis, most TCR beta V segments were productive about 87% or about 30% of the time.

The TCR sequence derives from a woman in her late teens or twenties in good health and CMV-seropositive. The chain employs TRBV7-2 and TRBJ1-1, with a possible D match to TRBD1 (6 bases). The specimen sequenced was PBMCs. The CDR3 is CASSPGHGPAPTEAFF. In DNA, the CDR3 is TGTGCCAGCAGCCCGGGACACGGACCCGCTCCCACTGAAGCTTTCTTT.